Detailed here is one T cell receptor (beta chain). Its antigen is unidentified. This sample was included in a study of T cell responses to AZD1222 COVID-19 vaccine. Overall study results and limits: It was only after the peak T cell response that any repertoires were sampled. Spike-specific TCR breadth rose after two AZD1222 doses, and depth rose as well. In the spike-specific TCR repertoire, nearly half reportedly target unmutated variant regions.

Trimming stripped 3 bases from V and 1 base from J, with 6 bases between. The CDR3 spans 13 residues. CDR1 is KGHSH, CDR2 LQKENI, per germline. Generated by immunoSEQ multiplex PCR, the TCRdb table keeps only in-frame clones and is missing some. Of over 100,000 clones listed, around nine tenths are singletons. The J gene is TRBJ2-5, the V gene TRBV18; D is unclear. Here the sequenced sample was peripheral blood, taken on day 0 of AZD1222 vaccination. This receptor was identified in an adult in good health. CDR3 residues: CASSPMSQETQYF. Here the CDR3 DNA reads TGTGCCAGCTCACCCATGTCCCAAGAGACCCAGTACTTC.